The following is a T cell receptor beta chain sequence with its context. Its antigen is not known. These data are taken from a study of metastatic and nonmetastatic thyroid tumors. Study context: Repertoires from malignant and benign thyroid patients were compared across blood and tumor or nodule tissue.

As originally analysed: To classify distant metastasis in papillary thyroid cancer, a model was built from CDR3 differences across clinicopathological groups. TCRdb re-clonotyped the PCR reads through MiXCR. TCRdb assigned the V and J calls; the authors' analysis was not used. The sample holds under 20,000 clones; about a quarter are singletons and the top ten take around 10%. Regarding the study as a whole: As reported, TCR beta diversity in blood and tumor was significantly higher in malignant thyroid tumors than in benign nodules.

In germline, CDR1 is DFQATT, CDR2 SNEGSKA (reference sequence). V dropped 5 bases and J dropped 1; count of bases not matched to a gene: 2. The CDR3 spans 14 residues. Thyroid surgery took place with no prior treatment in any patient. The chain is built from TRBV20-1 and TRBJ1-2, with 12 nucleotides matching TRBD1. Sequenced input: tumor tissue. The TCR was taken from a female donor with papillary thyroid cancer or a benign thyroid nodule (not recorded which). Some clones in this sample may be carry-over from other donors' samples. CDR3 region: CSAGTGGSNYGYTF. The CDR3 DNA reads TGCAGTGCTGGGACAGGGGGCAGTAACTATGGCTACACCTTC.